The clone carrying this TCR beta chain has only a few counts. The authors ran a second PCR of about 6 to 11 cycles using a sample-barcoded 5' primer and a J-beta primer mix. Each cDNA molecule was tagged by a template-switch adaptor with 12 random nucleotides. TCRdb itself ran the 5' RACE reads through MiXCR, one entry per CDR3 protein. This table holds approximately 800,000 distinct CDR3 sequences, about 62% found once. These data originate in a study of blood T cells in healthy people across ages. This CDR3 is built from 14 residues. Germline CDR1 is DFQATT and CDR2 is SNEGSKA (reference sequence). V dropped 1 base and J dropped 11; count of bases not matched to a gene: 8.

This TCR came from a man younger than 40 in good health. The gene calls are TRBV20-1 and TRBJ2-5, with TRBD1 matching 12 bases. The material sequenced was blood. The CDR3: CSARVGTGGLEQYF. The CDR3 nucleotides are TGCAGTGCTAGAGTGGGGACAGGGGGCCTAGAGCAGTACTTC.